This T cell receptor (beta chain) was sequenced for a study of lymphopenia after photon versus proton radiotherapy. Findings of the study overall: Relative stability marked proton patients; photon patients lost diversity and naive cells.

Germline V gene data show CDR1 as LGHNA and CDR2 as YSLEER. Trimming removed 1 base from V and 8 bases from J; junction bases left unmatched: 5. This CDR3 is built from 16 residues. Some clones are missing from TCRdb's copy, which holds only in-frame ones; the method was immunoSEQ multiplex PCR. This sample has 68,000 or so clones; approximately 91% occur once, and the top ten carry about 3.1%. About this clone itself: Its antigen is not identified.

This TCR was sampled from a woman in her 70s with pancreatic cancer. V gene TRBV4-3 combines with J gene TRBJ2-1; 13 positions match TRBD2. Source: peripheral blood, taken from a patient treated with photon-based radiotherapy. CDR3 residues: CASSQGTSGSFYEQFF. The CDR3 DNA reads TGCGCCAGCAGCCAAGGGACTAGCGGGAGTTTCTATGAGCAGTTCTTC.